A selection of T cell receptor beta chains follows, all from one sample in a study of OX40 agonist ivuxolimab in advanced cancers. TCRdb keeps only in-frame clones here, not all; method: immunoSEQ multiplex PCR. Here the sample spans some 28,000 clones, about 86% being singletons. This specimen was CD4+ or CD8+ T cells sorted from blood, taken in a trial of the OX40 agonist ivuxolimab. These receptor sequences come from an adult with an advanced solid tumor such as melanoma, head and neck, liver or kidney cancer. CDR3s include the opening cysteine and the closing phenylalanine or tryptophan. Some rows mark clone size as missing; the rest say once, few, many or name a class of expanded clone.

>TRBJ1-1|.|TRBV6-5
CASSYLGDLNTEAFF
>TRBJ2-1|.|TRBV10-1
CASSESGTLASYNEQFF
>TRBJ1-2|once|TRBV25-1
CASSEPIQGGGYTF
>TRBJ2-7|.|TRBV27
CASSPSRGYEQYF
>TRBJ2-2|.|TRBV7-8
CASSLDPPSGGTGELFF
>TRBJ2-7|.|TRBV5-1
CASSPKPGQSYEQYF
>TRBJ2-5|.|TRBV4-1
CASSQGLAGVGETQYF
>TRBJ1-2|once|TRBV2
CASPQGRGGYTF
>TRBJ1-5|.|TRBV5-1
CASSLAPSGWQPQHF
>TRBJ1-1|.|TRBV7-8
CASSLGQAGNTEAFF
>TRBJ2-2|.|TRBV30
CAWSVDTGELFF
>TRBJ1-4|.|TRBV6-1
CASSEIIRVGEKLFF
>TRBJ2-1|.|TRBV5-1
CASSLASILGQFF
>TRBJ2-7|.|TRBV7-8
CASSLRSEEGFYEQYF
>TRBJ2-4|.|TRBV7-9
CASSFPSGGFNIQYF
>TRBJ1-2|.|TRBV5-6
CASRAQANYGYTF
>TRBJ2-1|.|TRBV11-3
CASSLAGPSSYNEQFF